The 8 T cell receptor beta chains below all came from one sample that was sequenced in a study of blood T cell repertoires in COVID-19. Libraries were prepared by immunoSEQ multiplex PCR; TCRdb keeps only in-frame clonotypes and omits some of them. Here the sample spans roughly 100,000 clones, around 86% being singletons. Source material: peripheral blood. The receptors were sampled from a man older than 75 with acute or convalescent COVID-19.

The chain employs TRBV14 and TRBJ1-1; possible D gene TRBD1, 5 bases. The germline CDR1 and CDR2 sequences are SGHDN and FVKESK. The CDR3 runs to 14 residues. Trimming took 3 bases from V and 7 from J, leaving 15 bases between them. CDR3 amino acids: CASSHGGSVGEAFF. The CDR3 nucleotides read TGTGCCAGCAGCCACGGGGGTTCCGTTGGTGAAGCTTTCTTT.

With regard to this clone: Other DNA sequences of this sample code for an identical CDR3. The genes are TRBV12-3 or TRBV12-4 and TRBJ1-6; TRBD1 might be the D (5 bases). The ends were cut back, 3 bases at V and 7 bases at J, with 7 bases in the middle. This CDR3 spans 13 amino acids. Here the CDR3 reads CASSLTENSPLHF. CDR3 bases: TGTGCCAGCAGTTTGACAGAAAATTCACCCCTCCACTTT.

The CDR3 DNA follows: TGCAGTGCTAGTGTAGCGGGAGGGTCCCAAGGTGAGCAGTTCTTC. This codes for CSASVAGGSQGEQFF. The chain is built from TRBV20-1 and TRBJ2-1; TRBD2 matches 11 bases. The CDR3 has 15 residues. Germline trimming cut 3 bases from V and 9 bases from J; bases unmatched to any gene: 10. Germline assignment: CDR1 DFQATT and CDR2 SNEGSKA (reference sequence).

The chain carries TRBV29-1 and TRBJ2-7; D might be TRBD2 (6 bases). Per the germline V gene, CDR1 is SQVTM and CDR2 is ANQGSEA. The CDR3 sequence is 14 residues long. V lost 0 bases and J 3 bases, leaving 12 bases between the germline ends. CDR3 DNA: TGCAGCGTTGAAGATAACATGGGAGGCTACGAGCAGTACTTC. Protein: CSVEDNMGGYEQYF.

This rearrangement joins TRBV18 to TRBJ2-3, with 8 bases identical to TRBD2. The V gene's germline CDR1 is KGHSH and CDR2 LQKENI. The CDR3 contains 20 residues. Trimming at V came to 3 bases and at J to 2 bases, leaving 19 bases not matched to a gene. Here the CDR3 reads CASSPDPKSGRYGNTDTQYF. The DNA for the CDR3 is TGTGCCAGCTCACCTGATCCCAAAAGCGGGAGATATGGTAACACAGATACGCAGTATTTT.

This chain uses TRBV5-1 with TRBJ1-1; D possibly corresponds to TRBD1 (5 bases). The length of the CDR3 is 14 residues. The germline V gene has CDR1 SGHRS and CDR2 YFSETQ. Trimming removed 0 bases at V and 3 bases at J, with 9 bases between. The CDR3 loop reads CASSLAGGYTEAFF. CDR3 in DNA: TGCGCCAGCAGCTTGGCCGGGGGTTACACTGAAGCTTTCTTT.

This chain joins TRBV11-3 and TRBJ2-2, with 7 bases aligning to TRBD1. Germline V lookup: CDR1 SGHNT, CDR2 YENEEA. Germline trimming cut 5 bases from V and 1 base from J; bases unmatched to any gene: 4. The CDR3 is 15 amino acids. The CDR3 sequence: CASSQGQLNTGELFF. Written as DNA, the CDR3 is TGTGCCAGCAGCCAGGGACAGCTGAACACCGGGGAGCTGTTTTTT.

V usage is TRBV6-1 and J usage is TRBJ1-1; the match to TRBD1 covers 9 bases. Trimming at V came to 4 bases and at J to 0 bases, leaving 6 bases not matched to a gene. CDR3 length: 16 amino acids. CDR1 MNHNS and CDR2 SASEGT come from the germline V gene. The CDR3, as DNA: TGTGCCAGCAGTGTCGGACAGGGGCTTATGAACACTGAAGCTTTCTTT. Its translation is CASSVGQGLMNTEAFF.